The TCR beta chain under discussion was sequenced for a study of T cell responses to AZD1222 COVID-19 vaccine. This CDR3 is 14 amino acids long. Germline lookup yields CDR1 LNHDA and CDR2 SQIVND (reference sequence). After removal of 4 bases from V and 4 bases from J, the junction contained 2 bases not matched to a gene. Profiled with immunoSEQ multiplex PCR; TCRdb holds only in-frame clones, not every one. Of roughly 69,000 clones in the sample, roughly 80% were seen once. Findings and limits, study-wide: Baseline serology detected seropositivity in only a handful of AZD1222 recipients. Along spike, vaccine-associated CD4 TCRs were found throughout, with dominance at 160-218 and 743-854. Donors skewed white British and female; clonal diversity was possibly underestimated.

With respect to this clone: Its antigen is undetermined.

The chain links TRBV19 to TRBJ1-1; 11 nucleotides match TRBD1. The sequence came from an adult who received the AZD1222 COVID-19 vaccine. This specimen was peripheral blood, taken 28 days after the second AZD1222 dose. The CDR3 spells CASSTGTGGTEAFF. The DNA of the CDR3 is TGTGCCAGTAGTACCGGGACAGGGGGCACTGAAGCTTTCTTT.